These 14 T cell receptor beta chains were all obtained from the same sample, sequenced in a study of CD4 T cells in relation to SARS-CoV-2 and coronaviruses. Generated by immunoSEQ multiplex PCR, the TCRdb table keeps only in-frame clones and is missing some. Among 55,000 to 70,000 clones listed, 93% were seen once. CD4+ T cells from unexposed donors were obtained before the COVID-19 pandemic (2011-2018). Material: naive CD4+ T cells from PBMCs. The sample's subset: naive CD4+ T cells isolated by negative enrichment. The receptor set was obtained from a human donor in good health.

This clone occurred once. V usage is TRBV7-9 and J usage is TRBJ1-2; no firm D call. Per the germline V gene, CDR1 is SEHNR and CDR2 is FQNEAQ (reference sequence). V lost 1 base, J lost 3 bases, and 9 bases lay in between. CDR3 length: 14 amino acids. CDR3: CASSLVAMDYGYTF. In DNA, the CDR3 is TGTGCCAGCAGCTTAGTAGCTATGGACTATGGCTACACCTTC.

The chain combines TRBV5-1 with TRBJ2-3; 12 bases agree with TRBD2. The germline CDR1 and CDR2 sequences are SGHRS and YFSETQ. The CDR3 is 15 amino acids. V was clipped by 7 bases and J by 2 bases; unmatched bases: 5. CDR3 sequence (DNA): TGCGCCAGCGGCCGGACTAGCGGGACCACAGATACGCAGTATTTT. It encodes CASGRTSGTTDTQYF.

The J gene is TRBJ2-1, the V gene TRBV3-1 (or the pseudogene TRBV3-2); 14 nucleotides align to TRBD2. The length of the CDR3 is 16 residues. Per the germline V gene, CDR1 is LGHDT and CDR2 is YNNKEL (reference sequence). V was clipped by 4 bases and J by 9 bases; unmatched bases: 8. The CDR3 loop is CASSLGTSGSYGEQFF. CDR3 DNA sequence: TGTGCCAGCAGCCTTGGGACTAGCGGGAGCTACGGTGAGCAGTTCTTC.

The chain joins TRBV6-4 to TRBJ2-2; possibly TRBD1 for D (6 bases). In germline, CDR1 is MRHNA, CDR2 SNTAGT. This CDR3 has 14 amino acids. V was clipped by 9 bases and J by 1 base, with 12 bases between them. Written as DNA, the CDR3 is TGTGCCAGTTCCGAGACAGGGAACACCGGGGAGCTGTTTTTT. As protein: CASSETGNTGELFF.

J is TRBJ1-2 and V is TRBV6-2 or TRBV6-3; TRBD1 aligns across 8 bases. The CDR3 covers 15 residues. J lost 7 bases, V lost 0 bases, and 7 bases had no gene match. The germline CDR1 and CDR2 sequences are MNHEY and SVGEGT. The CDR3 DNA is TGTGCCAGCAGTTACTCGACAGGGGTCCCCGCTGGCTACACCTTC. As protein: CASSYSTGVPAGYTF.

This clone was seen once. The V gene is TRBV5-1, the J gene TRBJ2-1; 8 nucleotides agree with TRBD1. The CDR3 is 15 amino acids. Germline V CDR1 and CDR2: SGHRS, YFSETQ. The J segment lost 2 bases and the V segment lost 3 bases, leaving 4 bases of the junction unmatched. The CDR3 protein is CASSSTTGAYNEQFF. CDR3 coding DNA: TGCGCCAGCAGCTCCACGACAGGGGCCTACAATGAGCAGTTCTTC.

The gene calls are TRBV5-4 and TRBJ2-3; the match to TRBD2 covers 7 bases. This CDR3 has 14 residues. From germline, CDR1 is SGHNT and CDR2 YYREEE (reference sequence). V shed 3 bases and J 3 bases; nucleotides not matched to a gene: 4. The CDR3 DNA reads TGTGCCAGCAGCTCGCTAGCGGATACAGATACGCAGTATTTT. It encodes CASSSLADTDTQYF.

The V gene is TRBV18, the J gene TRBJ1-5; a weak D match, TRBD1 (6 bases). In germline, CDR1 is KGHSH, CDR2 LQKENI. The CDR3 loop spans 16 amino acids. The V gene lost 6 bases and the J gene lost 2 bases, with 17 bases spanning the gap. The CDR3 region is CASSLPGGAGNQPQHF. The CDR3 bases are TGTGCCAGCTCTCTCCCGGGGGGCGCCGGCAATCAGCCCCAGCATTTT.

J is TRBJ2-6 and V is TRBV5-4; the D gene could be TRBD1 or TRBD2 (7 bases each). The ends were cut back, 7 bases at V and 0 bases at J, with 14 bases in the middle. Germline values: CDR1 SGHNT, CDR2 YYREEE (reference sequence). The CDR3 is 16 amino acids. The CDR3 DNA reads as TGTGCCAGCCACCAGGGGGGGGCCTCTGGGGCCAACGTCCTGACTTTC. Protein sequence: CASHQGGASGANVLTF.

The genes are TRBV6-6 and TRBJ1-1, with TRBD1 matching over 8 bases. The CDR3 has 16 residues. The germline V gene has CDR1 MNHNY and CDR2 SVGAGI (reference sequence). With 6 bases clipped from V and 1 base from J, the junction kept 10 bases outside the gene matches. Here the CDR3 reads CASSNPQGAGNTEAFF. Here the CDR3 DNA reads TGTGCCAGCAGCAATCCCCAGGGGGCGGGGAACACTGAAGCTTTCTTT.

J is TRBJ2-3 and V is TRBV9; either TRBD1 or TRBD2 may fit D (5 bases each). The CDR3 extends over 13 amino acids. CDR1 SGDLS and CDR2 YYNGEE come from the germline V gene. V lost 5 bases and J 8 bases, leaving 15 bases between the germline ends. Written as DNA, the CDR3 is TGTGCCAGCAGTTTCAATGGGGACGGTACGCAGTATTTT. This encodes CASSFNGDGTQYF.

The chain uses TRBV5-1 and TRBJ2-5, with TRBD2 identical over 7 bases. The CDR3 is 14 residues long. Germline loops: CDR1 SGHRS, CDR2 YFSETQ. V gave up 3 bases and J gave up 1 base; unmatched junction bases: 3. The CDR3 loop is CASSSGTTQETQYF. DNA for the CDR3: TGCGCCAGCAGCTCCGGGACTACCCAAGAGACCCAGTACTTC.

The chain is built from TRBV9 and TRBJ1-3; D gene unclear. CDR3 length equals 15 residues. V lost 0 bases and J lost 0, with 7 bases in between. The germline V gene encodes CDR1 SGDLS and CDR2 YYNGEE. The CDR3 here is CASSVDASSGNTIYF. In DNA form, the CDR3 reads TGTGCCAGCAGCGTAGACGCCAGCTCTGGAAACACCATATATTTT.

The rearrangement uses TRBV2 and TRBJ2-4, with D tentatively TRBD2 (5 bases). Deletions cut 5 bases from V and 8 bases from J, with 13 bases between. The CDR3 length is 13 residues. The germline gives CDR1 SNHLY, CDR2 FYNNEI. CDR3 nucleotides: TGTGCCAGCAGTAGGGAGATCCGGCACATTCAGTACTTC. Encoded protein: CASSREIRHIQYF.